This T cell receptor beta chain was recovered during a study of cytomegalovirus exposure and HLA in healthy donors. This clone has just a few counts. What it recognizes is unknown. General study findings and limits: The listing of roughly 160 TCR beta chains classed them as cytomegalovirus-associated. Some public TCRs appeared in many individuals, while most sequences were rare.

The V end was cut by 2 bases, the J end by 5 bases, with 12 bases between. The CDR3 sequence is 14 residues long. Germline values: CDR1 LNHDA, CDR2 SQIVND (reference sequence). Some clones are missing from TCRdb's copy, which holds only in-frame ones; the method was immunoSEQ multiplex PCR. This table holds hundreds of thousands of clones, approximately 83% found once. This TCR was recovered from a woman aged 25 to 45 in good health and CMV-seropositive. The chain has TRBV19 and TRBJ1-2; D is uncertain. The sequenced sample was PBMCs. CDR3 region: CASSIRYTRYGYTF. The CDR3 DNA reads as TGTGCCAGTAGTATACGGTATACGCGATATGGCTACACCTTC.